The 6 T cell receptor beta chains below all came from one sample that was sequenced in a study of cytomegalovirus exposure and HLA in healthy donors. PCR amplification relied on 60 Vbeta primers (plus 13 Jbeta primers). The protocol was immunoSEQ multiplex PCR, while the TCRdb copy is restricted to in-frame clones and leaves out a portion. Of 90,000 or so clones listed, roughly 80% are singletons. The sequenced sample was PBMCs. The receptors come from a man aged 25-40 years in good health and CMV-seropositive.

This clone was seen more than once but under ten times. The rearrangement links TRBV7-9 to TRBJ1-4, with 9 nucleotides matching TRBD1. With 4 bases clipped from V and 8 bases from J, the junction kept 8 bases outside the gene matches. CDR1 and CDR2 (germline): SEHNR, FQNEAQ (reference sequence). The CDR3 extends over 15 amino acids. The CDR3 here is CASSSPGQGLEKLFF. The CDR3 DNA is TGTGCCAGCAGCTCCCCGGGACAGGGCCTCGAAAAACTGTTTTTT.

This rearrangement joins TRBV7-8 to TRBJ2-7; D not resolved. This CDR3 region has 11 residues. Trimming took 4 bases from V and 3 from J, leaving 4 bases between them. Germline V CDR1 and CDR2: SGHVS, FQNEAQ. The CDR3 DNA is TGTGCCAGCAGCTCAAACTACGAGCAGTACTTC. Translated: CASSSNYEQYF. Together with reference TRBV7-8 and TRBJ2-7, the CDR3 gives the full variable domain: GAGVSQSPRYKVAKRGQDVALRCDPISGHVSLFWYQQALGQGPEFLTYFQNEAQLDKSGLPSDRFFAERPEGSVSTLKIQRTQQEDSAVYLCASSSNYEQYFGPGTRLTVT.

This clone showed up just once. CDR3 coding DNA: TGTGCCAGCAGAATAACAGGGGGCAACTATGGCTACACCTTC. Residues: CASRITGGNYGYTF. The chain is built from TRBV6-5 and TRBJ1-2, with 9 bases fitting TRBD1. V was clipped by 6 bases and J by 2 bases; unmatched bases: 4. The V gene's germline CDR1 is MNHEY and CDR2 SVGAGI. This CDR3 is 14 amino acids long.

This chain links TRBV27 with TRBJ2-1, with D perhaps matching TRBD2 (5 bases). The CDR3 contains 12 residues. Between the trimmed V and J ends, which lost 3 bases and 12 bases, there was a span of 12 bases. Germline V gene data show CDR1 as MNHEY and CDR2 as SMNVEV (reference sequence). CDR3 sequence: CASSFRGLGQFF. CDR3 nucleotides: TGTGCCAGCAGTTTTCGGGGTTTAGGGCAGTTCTTC.

This sequence joins TRBV18 and TRBJ2-5; tentative D call: TRBD2 (6 bases). Deletions cut 1 base from V and 4 bases from J, with 16 bases between. The CDR3 sequence is 16 residues long. Germline lookup yields CDR1 KGHSH and CDR2 LQKENI. DNA of the CDR3: TGTGCCAGCTCACCACAGATCGCGGGGCAGGGAGAGACCCAGTACTTC. This gives the protein CASSPQIAGQGETQYF.

Points on this clone: The sample holds other DNA sequences that translate to the same CDR3. The J gene is TRBJ2-7, the V gene TRBV28, with 9 bases aligning to TRBD2. J lost 2 bases, V lost 2 bases, and 1 base had no gene match. The CDR3 contains 14 residues. Germline V gives CDR1 MDHEN, CDR2 SYDVKM. The CDR3 coding sequence is TGTGCCAGCAGTTTAGCGGGAGGGGCCTACGAGCAGTACTTC. Amino acids: CASSLAGGAYEQYF.